This T cell receptor (beta chain) originates from a study of sequential checkpoint blockade in melanoma. Whole-study context: Over 20 patients had matched tumor biopsies before treatment and at week 13 after nivolumab or ipilimumab alone. Study findings and constraints: T-cell fraction and clonality followed PD-L1 and CD8+ counts, not mutational load.

Germline V lookup: CDR1 MNHGY, CDR2 SAAAGT. The CDR3 has 12 amino acids. V lost 8 bases and J lost 6, with 13 bases in between. Only a few counts were recorded for this clone. Its antigen is unknown. As for treatment: randomized to nivolumab then ipilimumab (arm A) or the reverse (arm B). The method was immunoSEQ multiplex PCR; TCRdb's version includes in-frame clones alone and lacks a portion of them. This table has about 860 clones, 25% to 30% appearing once. Sample: tumor tissue (inferred from file names), taken from a patient given nivolumab and ipilimumab in sequence. This receptor was taken from a human donor with melanoma. The chain recombines TRBV6-8 with TRBJ1-1; D remains ambiguous. CDR3 protein: CASGLGVPEAFF. The CDR3 bases are TGTGCCAGCGGACTCGGGGTCCCTGAAGCTTTCTTT.